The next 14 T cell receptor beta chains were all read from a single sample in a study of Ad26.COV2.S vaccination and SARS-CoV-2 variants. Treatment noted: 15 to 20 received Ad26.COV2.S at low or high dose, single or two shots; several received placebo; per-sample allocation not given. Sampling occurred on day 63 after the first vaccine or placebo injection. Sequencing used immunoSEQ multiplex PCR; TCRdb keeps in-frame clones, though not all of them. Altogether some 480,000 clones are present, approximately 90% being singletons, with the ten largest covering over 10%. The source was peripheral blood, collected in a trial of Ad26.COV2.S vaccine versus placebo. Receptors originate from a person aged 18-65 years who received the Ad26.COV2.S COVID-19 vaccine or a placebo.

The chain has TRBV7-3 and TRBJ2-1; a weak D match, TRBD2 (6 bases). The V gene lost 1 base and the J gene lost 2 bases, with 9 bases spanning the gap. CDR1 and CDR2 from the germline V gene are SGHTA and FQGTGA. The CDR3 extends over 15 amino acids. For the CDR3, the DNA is TGTGCCAGCAGCTTAAAAGGCGGGACCTACAATGAGCAGTTCTTC. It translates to CASSLKGGTYNEQFF.

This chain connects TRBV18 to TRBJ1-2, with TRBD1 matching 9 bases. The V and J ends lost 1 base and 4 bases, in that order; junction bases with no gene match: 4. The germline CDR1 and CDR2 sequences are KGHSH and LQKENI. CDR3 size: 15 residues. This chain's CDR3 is CASSPRGQGLYGYTF. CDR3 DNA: TGTGCCAGCTCACCACGAGGACAGGGGCTCTATGGCTACACCTTC.

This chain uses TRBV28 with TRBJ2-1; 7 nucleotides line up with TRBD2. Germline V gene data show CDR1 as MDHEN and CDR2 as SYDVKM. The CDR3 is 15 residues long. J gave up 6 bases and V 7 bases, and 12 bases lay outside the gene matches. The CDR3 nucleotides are TGTGCCAGCACCGTGGGGGGGGTTGAGGCCAATGAGCAGTTCTTC. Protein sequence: CASTVGGVEANEQFF.

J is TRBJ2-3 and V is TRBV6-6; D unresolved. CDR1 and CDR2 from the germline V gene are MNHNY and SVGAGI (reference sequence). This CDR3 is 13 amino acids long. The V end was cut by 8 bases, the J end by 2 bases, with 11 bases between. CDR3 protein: CASRVLITDTQYF. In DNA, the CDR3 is TGTGCCAGCCGGGTGCTCATCACAGATACGCAGTATTTT.

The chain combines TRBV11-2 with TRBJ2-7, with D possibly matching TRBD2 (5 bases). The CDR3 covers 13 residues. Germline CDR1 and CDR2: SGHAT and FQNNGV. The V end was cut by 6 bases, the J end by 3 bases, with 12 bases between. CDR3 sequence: CASRATTNYEQYF. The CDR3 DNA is TGTGCCAGCAGAGCGACTACCAACTACGAGCAGTACTTC.

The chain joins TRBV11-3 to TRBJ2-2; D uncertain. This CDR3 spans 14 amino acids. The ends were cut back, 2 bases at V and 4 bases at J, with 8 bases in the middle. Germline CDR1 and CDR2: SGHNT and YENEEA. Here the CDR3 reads CASSLWSGTGELFF. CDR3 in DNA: TGTGCCAGCAGCTTATGGTCAGGCACCGGGGAGCTGTTTTTT.

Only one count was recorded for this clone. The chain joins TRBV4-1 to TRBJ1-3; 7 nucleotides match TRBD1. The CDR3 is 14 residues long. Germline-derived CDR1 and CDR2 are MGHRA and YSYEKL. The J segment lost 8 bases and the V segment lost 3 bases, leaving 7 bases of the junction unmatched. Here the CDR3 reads CASSQATGLDTIYF. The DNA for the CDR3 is TGCGCCAGCAGCCAGGCGACAGGGCTTGACACCATATATTTT.

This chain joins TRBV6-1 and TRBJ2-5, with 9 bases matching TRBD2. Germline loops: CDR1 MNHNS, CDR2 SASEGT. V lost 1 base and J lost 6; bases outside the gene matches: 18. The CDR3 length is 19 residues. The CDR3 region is CASSEVGDGVAGVGKTQYF. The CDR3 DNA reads TGTGCCAGCAGTGAAGTTGGGGATGGGGTAGCGGGAGTCGGAAAGACCCAGTACTTC.

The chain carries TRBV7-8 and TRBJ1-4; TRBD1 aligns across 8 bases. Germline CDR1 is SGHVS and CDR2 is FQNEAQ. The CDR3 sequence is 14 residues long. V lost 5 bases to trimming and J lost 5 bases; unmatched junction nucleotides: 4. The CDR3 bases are TGTGCCAGCAGCCCGCGGACAGGGAATGAAAAACTGTTTTTT. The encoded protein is CASSPRTGNEKLFF. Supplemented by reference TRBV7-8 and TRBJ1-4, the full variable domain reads GAGVSQSPRYKVAKRGQDVALRCDPISGHVSLFWYQQALGQGPEFLTYFQNEAQLDKSGLPSDRFFAERPEGSVSTLKIQRTQQEDSAVYLCASSPRTGNEKLFFGSGTQLSVL.

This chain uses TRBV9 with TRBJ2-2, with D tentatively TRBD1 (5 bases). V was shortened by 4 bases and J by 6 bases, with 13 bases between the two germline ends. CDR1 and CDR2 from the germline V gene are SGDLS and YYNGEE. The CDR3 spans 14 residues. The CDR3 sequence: CASSPGRAPGELFF. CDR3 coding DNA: TGTGCCAGCAGCCCCGGCAGGGCCCCCGGGGAGCTGTTTTTT. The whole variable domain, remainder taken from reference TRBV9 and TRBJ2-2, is DSGVTQTPKHLITATGQRVTLRCSPRSGDLSVYWYQQSLDQGLQFLIQYYNGEERAKGNILERFSAQQFPDLHSELNLSSLELGDSALYFCASSPGRAPGELFFGEGSRLTVL.

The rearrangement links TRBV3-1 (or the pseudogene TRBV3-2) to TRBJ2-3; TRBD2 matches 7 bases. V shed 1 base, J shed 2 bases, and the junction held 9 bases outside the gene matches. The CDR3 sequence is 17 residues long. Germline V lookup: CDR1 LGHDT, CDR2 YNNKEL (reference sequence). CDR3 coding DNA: TGTGCCAGCAGCCAAGTTTTAGCGGGTACCCTCACAGATACGCAGTATTTT. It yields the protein CASSQVLAGTLTDTQYF.

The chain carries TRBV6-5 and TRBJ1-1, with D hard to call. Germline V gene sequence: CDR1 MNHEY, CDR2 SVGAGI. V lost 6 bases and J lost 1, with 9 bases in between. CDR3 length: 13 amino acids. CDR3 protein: CASRRETNTEAFF. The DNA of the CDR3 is TGTGCCAGCAGGAGAGAGACGAACACTGAAGCTTTCTTT.

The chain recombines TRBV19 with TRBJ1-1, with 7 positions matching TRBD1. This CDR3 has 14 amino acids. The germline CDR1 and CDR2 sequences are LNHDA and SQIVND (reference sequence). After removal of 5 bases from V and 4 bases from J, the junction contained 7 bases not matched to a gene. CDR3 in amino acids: CASSPSRGGTEAFF. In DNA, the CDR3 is TGTGCCAGTAGTCCCTCCAGGGGGGGCACTGAAGCTTTCTTT.

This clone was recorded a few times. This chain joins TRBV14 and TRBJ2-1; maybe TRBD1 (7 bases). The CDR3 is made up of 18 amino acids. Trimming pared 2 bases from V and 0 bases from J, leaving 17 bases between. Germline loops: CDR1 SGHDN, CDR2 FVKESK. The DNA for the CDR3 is TGTGCCAGCAGCCAATTTCCCAGGGGGGCGAGCTCCTACAATGAGCAGTTCTTC. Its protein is CASSQFPRGASSYNEQFF. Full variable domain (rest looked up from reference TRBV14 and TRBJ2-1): EAGVTQFPSHSVIEKGQTVTLRCDPISGHDNLYWYRRVMGKEIKFLLHFVKESKQDESGMPNNRFLAERTGGTYSTLKVQPAELEDSGVYFCASSQFPRGASSYNEQFFGPGTRLTVL.